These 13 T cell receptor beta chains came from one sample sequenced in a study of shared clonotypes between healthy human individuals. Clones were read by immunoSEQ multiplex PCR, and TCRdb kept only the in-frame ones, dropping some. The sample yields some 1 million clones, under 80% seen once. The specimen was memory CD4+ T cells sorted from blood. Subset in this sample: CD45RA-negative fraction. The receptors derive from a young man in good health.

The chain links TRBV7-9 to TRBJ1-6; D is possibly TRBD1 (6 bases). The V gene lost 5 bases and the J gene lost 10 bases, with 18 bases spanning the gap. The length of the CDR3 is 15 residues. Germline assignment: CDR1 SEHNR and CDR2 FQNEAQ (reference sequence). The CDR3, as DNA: TGTGCCAGCAGCGGGGGCCTGGAGGGAAGATCACCCCTCCACTTT. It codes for CASSGGLEGRSPLHF.

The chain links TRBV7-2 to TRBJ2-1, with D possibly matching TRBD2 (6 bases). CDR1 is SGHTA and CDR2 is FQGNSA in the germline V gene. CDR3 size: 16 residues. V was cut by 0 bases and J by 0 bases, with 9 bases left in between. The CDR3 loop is CASSLAAGSSYNEQFF. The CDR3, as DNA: TGTGCCAGCAGCTTAGCAGCCGGGAGCTCCTACAATGAGCAGTTCTTC.

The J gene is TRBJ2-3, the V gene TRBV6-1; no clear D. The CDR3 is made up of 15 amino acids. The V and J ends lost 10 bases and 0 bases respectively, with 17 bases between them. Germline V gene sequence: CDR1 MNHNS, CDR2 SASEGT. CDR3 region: CANSRSASSTDTQYF. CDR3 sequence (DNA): TGTGCCAACTCCCGTTCTGCTTCTAGCACAGATACGCAGTATTTT.

The CDR3 loop is CAWKPPDRTSGNTIYF. The DNA for the CDR3 is TGTGCCTGGAAACCACCGGACAGGACTTCTGGAAACACCATATATTTT. The rearrangement links TRBV30 to TRBJ1-3, with 7 bases identical to TRBD1. Germline V gene data show CDR1 as GTSNPN and CDR2 as SVGIG (reference sequence). CDR3 length: 16 residues. With 4 bases clipped from V and 1 base from J, the junction kept 10 bases outside the gene matches.

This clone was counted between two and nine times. CDR3: CASSLVPTQNEKLFF. The CDR3 nucleotides are TGCGCCAGCAGCTTGGTCCCCACCCAGAATGAAAAACTGTTTTTT. The chain recombines TRBV5-1 with TRBJ1-4; no reliable D call. V was trimmed by 0 bases and J by 5 bases, leaving 11 bases between them. From germline, CDR1 is SGHRS and CDR2 YFSETQ. The CDR3 has 15 amino acids.

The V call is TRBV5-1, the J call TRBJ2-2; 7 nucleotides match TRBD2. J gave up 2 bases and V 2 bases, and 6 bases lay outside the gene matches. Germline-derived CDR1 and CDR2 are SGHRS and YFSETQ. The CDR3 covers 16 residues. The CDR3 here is CASSFSAGINTGELFF. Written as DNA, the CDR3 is TGCGCCAGCAGCTTTTCAGCGGGGATAAACACCGGGGAGCTGTTTTTT.

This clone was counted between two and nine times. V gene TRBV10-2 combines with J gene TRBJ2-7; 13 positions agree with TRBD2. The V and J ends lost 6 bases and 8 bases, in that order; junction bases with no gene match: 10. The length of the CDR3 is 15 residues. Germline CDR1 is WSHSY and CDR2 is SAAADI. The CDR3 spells CASRDTGTSGAQQYF. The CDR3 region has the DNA TGCGCCAGCAGGGACACCGGGACTAGCGGGGCCCAGCAGTACTTC.

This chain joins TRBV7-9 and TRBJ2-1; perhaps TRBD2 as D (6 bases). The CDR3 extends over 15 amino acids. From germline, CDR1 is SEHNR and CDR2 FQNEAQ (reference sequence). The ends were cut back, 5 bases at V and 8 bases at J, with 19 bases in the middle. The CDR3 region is CASSRLGWGRYEQFF. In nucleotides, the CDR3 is TGTGCCAGCAGCCGACTAGGATGGGGTCGTTATGAGCAGTTCTTC.

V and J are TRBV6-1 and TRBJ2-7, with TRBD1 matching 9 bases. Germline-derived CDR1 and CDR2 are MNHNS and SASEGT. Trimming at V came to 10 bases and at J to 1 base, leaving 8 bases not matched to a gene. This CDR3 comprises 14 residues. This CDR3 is CATYRGTGSYEQYF. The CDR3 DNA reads TGTGCCACCTATCGGGGGACAGGGTCCTACGAGCAGTACTTC.

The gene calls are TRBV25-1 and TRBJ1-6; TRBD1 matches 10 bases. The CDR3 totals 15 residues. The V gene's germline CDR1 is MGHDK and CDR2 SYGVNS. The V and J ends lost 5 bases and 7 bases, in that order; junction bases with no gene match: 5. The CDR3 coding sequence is TGTGCCAGCAGTCTAGGGACAGGGGTGAATTCACCCCTCCACTTT. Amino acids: CASSLGTGVNSPLHF.

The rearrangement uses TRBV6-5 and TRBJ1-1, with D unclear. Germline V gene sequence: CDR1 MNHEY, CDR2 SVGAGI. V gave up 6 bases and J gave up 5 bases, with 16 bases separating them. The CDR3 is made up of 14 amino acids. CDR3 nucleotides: TGTGCCAGCAGCTCCCCCGGAGGCAGGACTGAAGCTTTCTTT. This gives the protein CASSSPGGRTEAFF.

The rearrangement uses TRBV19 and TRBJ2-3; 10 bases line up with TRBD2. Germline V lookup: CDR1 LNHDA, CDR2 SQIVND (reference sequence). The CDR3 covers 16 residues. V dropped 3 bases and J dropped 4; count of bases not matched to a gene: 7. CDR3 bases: TGTGCCAGTAGTATTAGCTTGCTAGCGGGAGCAGATACGCAGTATTTT. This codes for CASSISLLAGADTQYF.

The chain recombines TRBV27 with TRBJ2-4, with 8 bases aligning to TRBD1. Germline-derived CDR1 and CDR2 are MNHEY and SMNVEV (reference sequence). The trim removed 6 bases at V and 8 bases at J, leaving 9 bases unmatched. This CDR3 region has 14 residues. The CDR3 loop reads CASRPWGQEDIQYF. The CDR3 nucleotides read TGTGCCAGCAGACCCTGGGGACAGGAGGACATTCAGTACTTC.